A selection of T cell receptor beta chains follows, all from one sample in a study of Ad26.COV2.S vaccination and SARS-CoV-2 variants. Profiling relied on immunoSEQ multiplex PCR, and the TCRdb table lists in-frame clones only, not all of them. The sample holds around 300,000 clones, almost 90% seen once. The sample was peripheral blood, taken in a trial of Ad26.COV2.S vaccine versus placebo. Every receptor here comes from a person aged 18-60 years who received the Ad26.COV2.S COVID-19 vaccine or a placebo. Both conserved end residues are part of each CDR3. The D gene is left open where the match is weak. Only some rows state a clone size, as once, few, many or a class for expanded clones.

v_gene,d_gene,abundance,j_gene,CDR3aa,CDR3nt
TRBV11-3,TRBD2,once,TRBJ2-6,CASSLRVTSALSGANVLTF,TGTGCCAGCAGTCTAAGGGTGACTAGCGCACTCTCTGGGGCCAACGTCCTGACTTTC
TRBV7-6,NA,NA,TRBJ1-1,CASRDNEEAFF,TGTGCCAGCAGAGACAACGAAGAAGCTTTCTTT
TRBV15,TRBD1,NA,TRBJ1-3,CATSREHTGVGGNTIYF,TGTGCCACCAGCAGAGAGCATACAGGGGTTGGCGGAAACACCATATATTTT
TRBV7-7,NA,NA,TRBJ2-7,CASSYGPGTSYEQYF,TGTGCCAGCAGCTACGGTCCCGGGACTTCCTACGAGCAGTACTTC
TRBV12-5,NA,NA,TRBJ2-1,CASGLAGVGGEQFF,TGTGCTAGTGGTCTAGCAGGGGTTGGAGGGGAGCAGTTCTTC
TRBV10-3,NA,NA,TRBJ2-2,CAISEGSTGELFF,TGTGCCATCAGTGAAGGTAGTACCGGGGAGCTGTTTTTT
TRBV19,NA,NA,TRBJ1-4,CASSPAGRLASNEKLFF,TGTGCCAGTAGTCCCGCTGGCCGCCTCGCATCGAATGAAAAACTGTTTTTT
TRBV13,NA,NA,TRBJ2-1,CASSLQGHDSYNEQFF,TGTGCCAGCAGCTTACAAGGGCACGACTCCTACAATGAGCAGTTCTTC
TRBV4-3,NA,NA,TRBJ2-2,CASSGSLGSTGELFF,TGCGCCAGCAGCGGGTCCCTCGGGAGCACCGGGGAGCTGTTTTTT
TRBV4-1,NA,NA,TRBJ2-1,CASSQTAGHEQFF,TGCGCCAGCAGCCAAACAGCGGGTCATGAGCAGTTCTTC
TRBV6-5,NA,NA,TRBJ1-3,CASRMESVSGNTIYF,TGTGCCAGCAGGATGGAGTCTGTCTCTGGAAACACCATATATTTT
TRBV18,NA,NA,TRBJ2-3,CASSLHRGDTQYF,TGTGCCAGCTCACTACACCGGGGGGATACGCAGTATTTT
TRBV6-5,NA,NA,TRBJ1-1,CASSYTQGNTEAFF,TGTGCCAGCAGTTACACACAAGGGAACACTGAAGCTTTCTTT
TRBV19,TRBD1,few,TRBJ1-6,CATTRDSHYNSPLHF,TGTGCCACCACCAGGGACAGCCATTATAATTCACCCCTCCACTTT
TRBV27,TRBD1,NA,TRBJ2-7,CASSLDRLSSYEQYF,TGTGCCAGCAGTCTGGACAGGCTTAGCTCCTACGAGCAGTACTTC
TRBV10-1,TRBD1,NA,TRBJ2-3,CATSRGTVLKDTQYF,TGCGCCACCTCACGAGGGACAGTCTTGAAGGATACGCAGTATTTT
TRBV30,TRBD2,NA,TRBJ2-1,CASFTDSQTSGNPLAYNEQFF,TGTGCCTCTTTTACGGACTCTCAGACTAGCGGGAACCCCCTCGCCTACAATGAGCAGTTCTTC
TRBV6-6,NA,NA,TRBJ2-3,CASGPLWADTQYF,TGTGCCAGCGGCCCCCTTTGGGCAGATACGCAGTATTTT
TRBV9,NA,NA,TRBJ1-6,CASSAVGGTYNSPLHF,TGTGCCAGCAGCGCCGTCGGGGGAACCTATAATTCACCCCTCCACTTT
TRBV4-1,NA,NA,TRBJ1-4,CASSQGVGGGGAHEKLFF,TGCGCCAGCAGCCAAGGAGTCGGCGGTGGGGGGGCTCATGAAAAACTGTTTTTT
TRBV23-1,TRBD1,NA,TRBJ1-1,CASSQTDTGDSMNTEAFF,TGCGCCAGCAGTCAAACCGACACAGGGGACAGCATGAACACTGAAGCTTTCTTT
TRBV7-9,NA,NA,TRBJ1-1,CASMSSPMNTEAFF,TGTGCCAGCATGAGCAGCCCTATGAACACTGAAGCTTTCTTT